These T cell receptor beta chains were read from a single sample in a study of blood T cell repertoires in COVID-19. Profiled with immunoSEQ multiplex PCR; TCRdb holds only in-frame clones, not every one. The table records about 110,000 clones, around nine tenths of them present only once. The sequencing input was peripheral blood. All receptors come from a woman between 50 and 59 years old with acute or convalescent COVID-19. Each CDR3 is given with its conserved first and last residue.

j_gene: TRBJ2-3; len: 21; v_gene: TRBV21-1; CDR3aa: CASSSRPQTGLSFSIPDTQYF
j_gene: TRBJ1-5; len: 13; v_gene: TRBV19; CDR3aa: CASSDLYNQPQHF
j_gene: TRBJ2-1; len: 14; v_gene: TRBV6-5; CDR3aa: CATEGLAGSNEQFF
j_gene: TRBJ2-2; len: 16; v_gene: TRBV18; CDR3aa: CASQPGPQGSSGELFF
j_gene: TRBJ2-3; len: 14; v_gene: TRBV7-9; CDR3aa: CASNGGRATDTQYF
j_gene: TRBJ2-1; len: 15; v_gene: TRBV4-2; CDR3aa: CASSQRGQGVNEQFF
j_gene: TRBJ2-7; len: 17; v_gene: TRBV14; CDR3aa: CASSHLAELAGGQEQYF
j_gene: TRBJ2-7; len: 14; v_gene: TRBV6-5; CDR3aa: CASSRSLGATEQYF
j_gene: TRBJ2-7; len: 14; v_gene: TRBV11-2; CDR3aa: CASSFGQGGYEQYF
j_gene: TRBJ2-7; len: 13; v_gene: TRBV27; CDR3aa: CASSPRQGYEQYF
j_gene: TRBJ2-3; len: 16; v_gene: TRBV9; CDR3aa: CASSVALSGGTDTQYF
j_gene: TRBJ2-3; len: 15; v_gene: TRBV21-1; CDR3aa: CASSKTGGVPDTQYF
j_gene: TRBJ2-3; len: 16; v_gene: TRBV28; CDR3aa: CASRLASGRARDTQYF
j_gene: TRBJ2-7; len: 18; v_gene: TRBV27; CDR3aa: CASSPIRGWDRDTYEQYF
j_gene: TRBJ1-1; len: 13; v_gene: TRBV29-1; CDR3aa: CSVRRAGNTEAFF
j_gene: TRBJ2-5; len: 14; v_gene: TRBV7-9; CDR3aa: CASSLLGGQETQYF
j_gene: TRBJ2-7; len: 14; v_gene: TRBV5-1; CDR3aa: CASSFSRGFYEQYF
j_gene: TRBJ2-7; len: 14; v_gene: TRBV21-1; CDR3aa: CASSSLLAIHEQYF
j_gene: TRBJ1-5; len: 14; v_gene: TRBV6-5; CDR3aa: CASSYRLGGQPQHF
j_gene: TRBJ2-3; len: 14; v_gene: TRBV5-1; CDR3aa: CASSTRDYEDTQYF
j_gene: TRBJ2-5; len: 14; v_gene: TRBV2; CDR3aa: CASSAGQGMETQYF
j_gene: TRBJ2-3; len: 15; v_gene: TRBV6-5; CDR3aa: CASSPRDSSTDTQYF
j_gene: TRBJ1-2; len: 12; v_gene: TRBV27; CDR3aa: CASRTGNYGYTF
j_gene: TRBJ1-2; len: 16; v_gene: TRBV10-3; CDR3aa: CAISASDFESVYGYTF
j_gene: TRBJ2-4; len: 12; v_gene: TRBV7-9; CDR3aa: CASRRDGNIQYF
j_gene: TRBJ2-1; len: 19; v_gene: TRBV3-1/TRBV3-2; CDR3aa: CASSQDGRLAGVAYNEQFF
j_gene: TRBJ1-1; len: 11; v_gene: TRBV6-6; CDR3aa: CASIRAYEAFF
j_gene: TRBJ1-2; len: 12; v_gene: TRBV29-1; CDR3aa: CSAKQGAYGYTF
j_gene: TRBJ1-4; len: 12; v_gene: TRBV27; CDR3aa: CASSKGDGKLFF
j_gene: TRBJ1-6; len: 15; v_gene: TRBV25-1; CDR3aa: CASSGPGTPNSPLHF
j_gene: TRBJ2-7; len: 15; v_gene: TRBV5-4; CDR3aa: CASSLVGGQDPEQYF
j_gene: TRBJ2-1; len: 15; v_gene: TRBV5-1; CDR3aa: CASSAGTESYNEQFF
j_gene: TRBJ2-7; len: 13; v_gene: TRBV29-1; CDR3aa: CSVLGQGQLEQYF
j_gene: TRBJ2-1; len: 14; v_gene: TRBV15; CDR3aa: CATRRAGNNNEQFF
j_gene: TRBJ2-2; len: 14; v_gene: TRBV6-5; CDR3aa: CASARDRDTGELFF
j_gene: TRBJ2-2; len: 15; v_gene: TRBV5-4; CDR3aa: CASSRDGQITGELFF
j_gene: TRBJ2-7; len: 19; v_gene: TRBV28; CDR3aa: CASSSRETSALIPSYEQYF
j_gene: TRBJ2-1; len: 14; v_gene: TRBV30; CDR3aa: CAWALGGGNNEQFF
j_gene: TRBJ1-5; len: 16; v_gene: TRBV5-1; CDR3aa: CASSLEAQGINQPQHF
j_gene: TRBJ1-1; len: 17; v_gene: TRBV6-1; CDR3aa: CASSEKSGWGPGTEAFF
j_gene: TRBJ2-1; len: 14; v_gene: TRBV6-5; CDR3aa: CASLTRTSYNEQFF
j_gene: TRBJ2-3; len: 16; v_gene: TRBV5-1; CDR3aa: CASSLAQREITDTQYF
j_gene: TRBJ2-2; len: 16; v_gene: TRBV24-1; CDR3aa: CATSPLGQSNTGELFF
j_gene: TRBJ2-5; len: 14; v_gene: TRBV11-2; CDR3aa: CASSSGLGKETQYF
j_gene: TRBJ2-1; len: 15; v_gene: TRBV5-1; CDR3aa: CASSPQPDRGTEQFF
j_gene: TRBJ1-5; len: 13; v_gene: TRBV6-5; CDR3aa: CASRRTGNQPQHF
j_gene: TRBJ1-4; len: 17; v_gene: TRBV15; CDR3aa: CATSRELAGIVDEKLFF
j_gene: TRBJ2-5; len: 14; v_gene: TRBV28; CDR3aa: CASSLYGGRETQYF
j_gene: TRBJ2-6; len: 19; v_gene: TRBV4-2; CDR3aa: CASSQAPGTGLPGANVLTF
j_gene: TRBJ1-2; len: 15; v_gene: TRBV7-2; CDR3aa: CASSRTGTGDHGYTF
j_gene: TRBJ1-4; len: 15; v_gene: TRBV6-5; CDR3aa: CASTPGGQGPEKLFF
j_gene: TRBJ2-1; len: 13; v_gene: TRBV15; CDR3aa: CATSMGDSNEQFF
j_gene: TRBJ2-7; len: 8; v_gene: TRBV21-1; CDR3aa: CARAEQYF
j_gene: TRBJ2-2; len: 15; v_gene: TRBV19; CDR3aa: CASSPLASLNGELFF
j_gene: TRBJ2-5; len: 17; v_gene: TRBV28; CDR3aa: CASSLPLAGGEKETQYF